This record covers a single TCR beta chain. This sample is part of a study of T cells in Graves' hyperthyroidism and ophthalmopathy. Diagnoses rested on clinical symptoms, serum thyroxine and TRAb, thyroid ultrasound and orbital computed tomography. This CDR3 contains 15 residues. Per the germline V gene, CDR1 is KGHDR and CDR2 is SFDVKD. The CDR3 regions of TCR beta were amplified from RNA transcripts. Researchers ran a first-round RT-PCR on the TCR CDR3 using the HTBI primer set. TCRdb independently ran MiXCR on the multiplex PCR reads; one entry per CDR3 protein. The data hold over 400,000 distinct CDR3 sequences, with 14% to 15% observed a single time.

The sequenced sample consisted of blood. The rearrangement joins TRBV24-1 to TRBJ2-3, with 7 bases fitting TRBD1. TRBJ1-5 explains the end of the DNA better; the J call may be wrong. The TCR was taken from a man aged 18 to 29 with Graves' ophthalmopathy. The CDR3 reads CATSEREGGTDTQHF. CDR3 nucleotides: TGTGCCACCAGTGAGAGGGAGGGCGGGACAGATACGCAGCATTTT.